The entry below describes one T cell receptor (beta chain). This entry is derived from a study of blood T cell repertoires in COVID-19. V gave up 8 bases and J gave up 0 bases, with 11 bases separating them. Germline lookup yields CDR1 SGHRS and CDR2 YFSETQ. CDR3 length: 13 amino acids. In the authors' workflow: The assay estimated nucleated cells by amplifying reference gene primers. The method was immunoSEQ multiplex PCR; TCRdb's version includes in-frame clones alone and lacks a portion of them. V, J and clone size reflect that table, while D and trimming were determined from the DNA. The data hold about 170,000 clones, with about 80% observed a single time.

The material sequenced was peripheral blood. The chain couples TRBV5-1 to TRBJ1-1; weak D call: TRBD1 (5 bases). The receptor was isolated from an elderly woman with acute or convalescent COVID-19. The CDR3 DNA follows: TGCGCCAGTGCGGGGGAGGTGAACACTGAAGCTTTCTTT. This sequence encodes CASAGEVNTEAFF.